Below are 20 T cell receptor beta chains sequenced from a single sample in a study of neoadjuvant nivolumab and ipilimumab in lung cancer. Profiling relied on immunoSEQ multiplex PCR, and the TCRdb table lists in-frame clones only, not all of them. The sample lists 20,000 to 25,000 clones, roughly 84% occurring once. Source: peripheral blood, taken before neoadjuvant nivolumab, alone or with ipilimumab. These receptors all stem from an adult with non-small cell lung cancer.

CDR3 in DNA: TGTGCCAGCAGGGGGGGGACAGGGCGGTTCAGTCAGCCCCAGCATTTT. Protein product: CASRGGTGRFSQPQHF. The chain links TRBV6-6 to TRBJ1-5; 9 bases agree with TRBD1. This CDR3 is 16 amino acids long. J lost 6 bases, V lost 6 bases, and 12 bases had no gene match. Looked up from germline, CDR1 is MNHNY and CDR2 is SVGAGI (reference sequence).

The CDR3 loop is CASSLGGGDEQYF. The CDR3 nucleotides are TGTGCCAGCAGCTTGGGTGGGGGAGACGAGCAGTACTTC. The chain carries TRBV5-5 and TRBJ2-7; D may be TRBD1 or TRBD2 (5 bases each). The length of the CDR3 is 13 residues. V dropped 0 bases and J dropped 5 bases, with 9 bases sitting between them. Germline lookup yields CDR1 SGHKS and CDR2 YYEKEE (reference sequence).

The chain carries TRBV7-9 and TRBJ1-1; D perhaps matches TRBD1 (6 bases). V was shortened by 5 bases and J by 1 base, with 11 bases between the two germline ends. In germline, CDR1 is SEHNR, CDR2 FQNEAQ (reference sequence). This CDR3 comprises 14 residues. CDR3 coding DNA: TGTGCCAGCAGCCACGGGGGGCAGAACACTGAAGCTTTCTTT. This translates into CASSHGGQNTEAFF.

The rearrangement uses TRBV11-3 and TRBJ2-3, with no clear D. V lost 1 base to trimming and J lost 5 bases, with 13 bases between them. The CDR3 extends over 15 amino acids. Germline assignment: CDR1 SGHNT and CDR2 YENEEA. The CDR3 DNA reads TGTGCCAGCAGCTTAGGGTTCGGATTTGGAGATACGCAGTATTTT. It is translated as CASSLGFGFGDTQYF.

Only a few counts were recorded for this clone. This chain links TRBV2 with TRBJ2-5; D call uncertain. The CDR3 length is 10 residues. V was trimmed by 4 bases and J by 11 bases, leaving 8 bases between them. Germline V lookup: CDR1 SNHLY, CDR2 FYNNEI. The CDR3 DNA follows: TGTGCCAGCAGTGGACTTATTCAGTACTTC. This encodes CASSGLIQYF.

This sequence joins TRBV6-5 and TRBJ2-1; D possibly corresponds to TRBD2 (6 bases). This CDR3 comprises 14 residues. The V end was cut by 2 bases, the J end by 10 bases, with 15 bases between. Germline V gene sequence: CDR1 MNHEY, CDR2 SVGAGI. CDR3 in amino acids: CASSYEPTSREQFF. In DNA form, the CDR3 reads TGTGCCAGCAGTTACGAGCCGACTAGTCGGGAGCAGTTCTTC.

The chain has TRBV5-1 and TRBJ2-1; TRBD2 matches at 10 bases. Trimming took 4 bases from V and 4 from J; bases not matched to a gene: 8. Germline-derived CDR1 and CDR2 are SGHRS and YFSETQ. This CDR3 is built from 16 residues. CDR3 nucleotides: TGCGCCAGCAGCCTTACCAGCGGGAGGGGTTACAATGAGCAGTTCTTC. It encodes CASSLTSGRGYNEQFF. The full variable domain, rest sourced from reference TRBV5-1 and TRBJ2-1, is KAGVTQTPRYLIKTRGQQVTLSCSPISGHRSVSWYQQTPGQGLQFLFEYFSETQRNKGNFPGRFSGRQFSNSRSEMNVSTLELGDSALYLCASSLTSGRGYNEQFFGPGTRLTVL.

This rearrangement joins TRBV6-5 to TRBJ2-7; 9 bases are a match to TRBD2. The J segment lost 6 bases and the V segment lost 4 bases, leaving 7 bases of the junction unmatched. The CDR3 spans 14 residues. Germline CDR1 MNHEY, CDR2 SVGAGI. The DNA for the CDR3 is TGTGCCAGCAGTTTAAGCGGGAGGACGTCCGAGCAGTACTTC. It yields the protein CASSLSGRTSEQYF.

J is TRBJ2-1 and V is TRBV29-1, with 13 bases that match TRBD2. The CDR3 is made up of 17 amino acids. Germline assignment: CDR1 SQVTM and CDR2 ANQGSEA. Unmatched junction bases numbered 9, after V lost 6 bases and J lost 1 base. The CDR3 reads CSVPGGLAGESYNEQFF. The CDR3 DNA is TGCAGCGTCCCCGGTGGACTAGCGGGAGAGTCCTACAATGAGCAGTTCTTC.

The chain uses TRBV14 and TRBJ2-5; D possibly corresponds to TRBD2 (5 bases). The CDR3 length is 17 residues. V dropped 4 bases and J dropped 3 bases, with 21 bases sitting between them. Germline lookup yields CDR1 SGHDN and CDR2 FVKESK. CDR3 in amino acids: CASSLRLGSVREETQYF. As DNA, the CDR3 is TGTGCCAGCAGCCTCCGCTTGGGTAGCGTTCGAGAAGAGACCCAGTACTTC.

This clone was observed a few times. J is TRBJ2-5 and V is TRBV5-1; TRBD2 aligns across 7 bases. The CDR3 covers 15 residues. Germline V gives CDR1 SGHRS, CDR2 YFSETQ. Trimming at V came to 0 bases and at J to 4 bases, leaving 6 bases not matched to a gene. The CDR3 loop reads CASSLGSGARETQYF. CDR3 coding DNA: TGCGCCAGCAGCTTGGGAAGCGGGGCGAGAGAGACCCAGTACTTC.

V is TRBV4-1 and J is TRBJ2-1; the match to TRBD2 covers 7 bases. CDR1 and CDR2 from the germline V gene are MGHRA and YSYEKL. V trimming: 3 bases; J trimming: 4 bases; junction bases outside the gene matches: 9. CDR3 length: 16 amino acids. In nucleotides, the CDR3 is TGCGCCAGCAGCCAGTTTTCTAGCGGCCTATACAATGAGCAGTTCTTC. It specifies CASSQFSSGLYNEQFF.

This sequence joins TRBV9 and TRBJ1-1; 7 positions match TRBD1. J was trimmed by 3 bases and V by 4 bases; bases with no gene match: 21. The germline gives CDR1 SGDLS, CDR2 YYNGEE. The CDR3 extends over 19 amino acids. This chain's CDR3 is CASSPRGGRGGGRDTEAFF. The CDR3 DNA is TGTGCCAGCAGCCCACGGGGGGGGAGAGGGGGCGGTAGGGACACTGAAGCTTTCTTT.

J is TRBJ2-1 and V is TRBV11-3, with TRBD2 matching 7 bases. This CDR3 is built from 14 residues. CDR1 SGHNT and CDR2 YENEEA come from the germline V gene. Trimming removed 1 base from V and 8 bases from J; junction bases left unmatched: 5. The DNA of the CDR3 is TGTGCCAGCAGCTTAGCGGCGGGAGCAGATGAGCAGTTCTTC. This gives the protein CASSLAAGADEQFF.

This rearrangement joins TRBV15 to TRBJ1-5, with D possibly TRBD1 on 5 matching bases. Germline loops: CDR1 LNHNV, CDR2 YYDKDF (reference sequence). V was clipped by 3 bases and J by 11 bases, with 14 bases between them. The CDR3 is 13 amino acids. CDR3 sequence reads: CATSRGLTSSQHF. The CDR3 bases are TGTGCCACCAGCAGGGGGCTTACCTCGTCCCAGCATTTT. The whole variable domain, remainder taken from reference TRBV15 and TRBJ1-5, is DAMVIQNPRYQVTQFGKPVTLSCSQTLNHNVMYWYQQKSSQAPKLLFHYYDKDFNNEADTPDNFQSRRPNTSFCFLDIRSPGLGDTAMYLCATSRGLTSSQHFGDGTRLSIL.

This chain joins TRBV7-8 and TRBJ1-1, with 7 bases identical to TRBD1. Looked up from germline, CDR1 is SGHVS and CDR2 is FQNEAQ. The CDR3 length is 14 residues. The ends lost 2 bases at V and 6 bases at J; junction bases unmatched: 6. CDR3 sequence (DNA): TGTGCCAGCAGCTTAATTGGAGGGGGCGCTGAAGCTTTCTTT. Translation: CASSLIGGGAEAFF. The complete variable domain, with remaining parts taken from reference TRBV7-8 and TRBJ1-1, reads GAGVSQSPRYKVAKRGQDVALRCDPISGHVSLFWYQQALGQGPEFLTYFQNEAQLDKSGLPSDRFFAERPEGSVSTLKIQRTQQEDSAVYLCASSLIGGGAEAFFGQGTRLTVV.

The chain employs TRBV30 and TRBJ1-1; possible D gene TRBD1, 5 bases. V lost 3 bases, J lost 5 bases, and 10 bases lay in between. The CDR3 spans 12 residues. CDR1 is GTSNPN, CDR2 SVGIG, per germline (reference sequence). The CDR3 DNA sequence: TGTGCCTGGAGCGGGGGGAGGACTGAAGCTTTCTTT. It is translated as CAWSGGRTEAFF.

This clone came up a few times. The genes are TRBV9 and TRBJ1-5; D unclear. Trimming took 0 bases from V and 4 from J, leaving 8 bases between them. The CDR3 is 14 residues long. From germline, CDR1 is SGDLS and CDR2 YYNGEE. DNA for the CDR3: TGTGCCAGCAGCGTAGCTCCGGGGAATCAGCCCCAGCATTTT. Translation: CASSVAPGNQPQHF.

This chain links TRBV4-2 with TRBJ2-7; D possibly corresponds to TRBD2 (6 bases). V gave up 1 base and J gave up 3 bases, with 10 bases separating them. The CDR3 is 14 amino acids. The germline gives CDR1 LGHNA, CDR2 YNFKEQ. The CDR3 protein is CASSQVETSYEQYF. The CDR3 coding sequence is TGTGCCAGCAGCCAAGTGGAGACTAGCTACGAGCAGTACTTC.

This clone was picked up a small number of times. V and J are TRBV6-5 and TRBJ2-1, with D possibly matching TRBD1 (6 bases). V shed 5 bases and J shed 9 bases, with 11 bases lying between them. This CDR3 has 12 residues. Germline CDR1 reads MNHEY; CDR2 reads SVGAGI. DNA for the CDR3: TGTGCCAGCAGTGCGATAGGGGGTGAGCAGTTCTTC. It is translated as CASSAIGGEQFF.